The 24 T cell receptor beta chains reported below all come from one sample, sequenced in a study of T cells in Graves' hyperthyroidism and ophthalmopathy. Amplification yielded TCR beta CDR3 regions, with RNA transcripts as the source. TCR CDR3 regions were first amplified by RT-PCR with HTBI primers. Each CDR3 protein gets one entry after TCRdb re-called the multiplex PCR reads with MiXCR. The data hold around 530,000 distinct CDR3 sequences, with under 20% observed a single time. Sequences were obtained from blood. The receptor source for this set is a woman aged 18-29 years with Graves' ophthalmopathy.

This clonotype was counted many times. As DNA, the CDR3 is TGCAGTGCTAGAACCTTCACAGATACGCAGTATTTT. Its protein product is CSARTFTDTQYF. This chain uses TRBV20-1 with TRBJ2-3; D is uncertain. With 2 bases removed from V and 2 bases from J, the gap between germline ends came to 5 bases. The CDR3 runs to 12 residues. Germline V gene lookup returns CDR1 DFQATT and CDR2 SNEGSKA (reference sequence).

This clonotype was detected many times. The chain links TRBV27 to TRBJ2-7; 8 positions agree with TRBD1. From germline, CDR1 is MNHEY and CDR2 SMNVEV (reference sequence). The CDR3 totals 17 residues. After removal of 8 bases from V and 2 bases from J, the junction contained 17 bases not matched to a gene. CDR3: CASDLNGPGQEPYEQYF. As DNA, the CDR3 is TGTGCCAGCGACCTGAATGGGCCGGGACAGGAACCCTACGAGCAGTACTTC.

This clonotype was detected only a few times. In DNA, the CDR3 is TGTGCCACCAGCGCCTTCCTGGGGGGAGAGAAAACTAATGAAAAACTGTTTTTT. Translated: CATSAFLGGEKTNEKLFF. This rearrangement joins TRBV15 to TRBJ1-4; D may be TRBD1 (5 bases). Germline V gives CDR1 LNHNV, CDR2 YYDKDF (reference sequence). V lost 5 bases and J lost 1, with 20 bases in between. The CDR3 sequence is 18 residues long.

This clonotype has only a few counts. V and J are TRBV14 and TRBJ1-4; the match to TRBD1 covers 8 bases. The junction had 6 bases not matched to a gene; V was cut back by 5 bases and J by 7 bases. This CDR3 region has 14 residues. Looked up from germline, CDR1 is SGHDN and CDR2 is FVKESK. CDR3 protein: CASSKRTGSEKLFF. The DNA of the CDR3 is TGTGCCAGCAGCAAACGGACAGGGAGTGAAAAACTGTTTTTT.

This chain uses TRBV19 with TRBJ2-1; 12 nucleotides agree with TRBD2. The ends lost 6 bases at V and 7 bases at J; junction bases unmatched: 4. The germline gives CDR1 LNHDA, CDR2 SQIVND (reference sequence). The CDR3 is 14 amino acids. CDR3 sequence: CASRSSGRENEQFF. Written as DNA, the CDR3 is TGTGCCAGTAGATCTAGCGGGAGGGAGAATGAGCAGTTCTTC.

This clonotype was observed a handful of times. This chain connects TRBV27 to TRBJ2-1; D ambiguous. Trimming shortened V by 7 bases and J by 0 bases, and 16 bases separated the two germline ends. The germline V gene encodes CDR1 MNHEY and CDR2 SMNVEV (reference sequence). This CDR3 comprises 16 residues. The CDR3 sequence is CASTMGTTPSYNEQFF. CDR3 coding DNA: TGTGCCAGCACCATGGGTACTACTCCCTCCTACAATGAGCAGTTCTTC.

This clonotype was counted a few times. This chain uses TRBV20-1 with TRBJ1-2, with a weak D call TRBD1 (5 bases). Trimming removed 0 bases at V and 4 bases at J, with 12 bases between. Germline V CDR1 and CDR2: DFQATT, SNEGSKA (reference sequence). This CDR3 is built from 14 residues. The CDR3 sequence: CSARDIRGLYGYTF. Here the CDR3 DNA reads TGCAGTGCTAGAGATATCCGGGGCCTCTATGGCTACACCTTC.

Ten or more counts support this clonotype. J is TRBJ1-1 and V is TRBV20-1, with D maybe TRBD1 (6 bases). Trimming pared 1 base from V and 4 bases from J, leaving 22 bases between. CDR1 DFQATT and CDR2 SNEGSKA come from the germline V gene (reference sequence). This CDR3 contains 17 residues. The CDR3 sequence is CSARGRPGAAVGTEAFF. The CDR3, as DNA: TGCAGTGCTAGAGGTAGGCCGGGGGCGGCCGTAGGCACTGAAGCTTTCTTT.

This clonotype has at least ten counts. The chain couples TRBV12-3 or TRBV12-4 to TRBJ2-1; TRBD2 matches at 9 bases. Trimming removed 5 bases from V and 10 bases from J; junction bases left unmatched: 9. The CDR3 loop spans 14 amino acids. CDR3 coding DNA: TGTGCCAGCAGTAATAGCGGGGGCGGGGGGGAGCAGTTCTTC. Its translation is CASSNSGGGGEQFF.

This clonotype was recorded at least ten times. The chain recombines TRBV7-9 with TRBJ1-2; 8 nucleotides agree with TRBD1. CDR1 is SEHNR, CDR2 FQNEAQ, per germline (reference sequence). The CDR3 is 13 residues long. With 1 base clipped from V and 8 bases from J, the junction kept 3 bases outside the gene matches. CDR3 protein: CASSLETGDGYTF. The CDR3, as DNA: TGTGCCAGCAGCTTAGAGACAGGGGACGGCTACACCTTC.

Only a few counts were recorded for this clonotype. This chain links TRBV20-1 with TRBJ2-2, with D unclear. CDR3 size: 13 residues. Germline assignment: CDR1 DFQATT and CDR2 SNEGSKA (reference sequence). V was pared by 3 bases and J by 6 bases, with 11 bases between. The CDR3 DNA reads TGCAGTGCTAGTTTCGTAGTACCCGGGGAGCTGTTTTTT. Translating it yields CSASFVVPGELFF.

This clonotype was seen many times. The chain carries TRBV5-1 and TRBJ2-7, with D uncertain. CDR1 is SGHRS and CDR2 is YFSETQ in the germline V gene. V shed 4 bases and J shed 0 bases, with 11 bases lying between them. CDR3 length: 14 amino acids. CDR3 DNA: TGCGCCAGCAGCAATGACCCAAGCTCCTACGAGCAGTACTTC. Translating it yields CASSNDPSSYEQYF.

This sequence joins TRBV7-9 and TRBJ2-5; perhaps TRBD2 as D (6 bases). Germline V gene lookup returns CDR1 SEHNR and CDR2 FQNEAQ (reference sequence). Trimming removed 1 base from V and 5 bases from J, with 14 bases in between. The CDR3 contains 15 residues. CDR3 sequence reads: CASSLVGSPRETQYF. CDR3 DNA sequence: TGTGCCAGCAGCTTAGTCGGGAGCCCTCGCGAGACCCAGTACTTC. The full variable domain, completed using reference TRBV7-9 and TRBJ2-5, is DTGVSQNPRHKITKRGQNVTFRCDPISEHNRLYWYRQTLGQGPEFLTYFQNEAQLEKSRLLSDRFSAERPKGSFSTLEIQRTEQGDSAMYLCASSLVGSPRETQYFGPGTRLLVL.

As concerns this clonotype: A read error is likely, as this CDR3 ends without the conserved phenylalanine or tryptophan. The J gene is TRBJ1-2, the V gene TRBV10-3, with D maybe TRBD1 (5 bases). There are 12 residues in the CDR3. Germline V CDR1 and CDR2: ENHRY, SYGVKD. V lost 10 bases to trimming and J lost 4 bases, with 13 bases between them. In DNA, the CDR3 is TGTGCCACCGTAGACAGAATCTATGGCTACACCCTC. As protein: CATVDRIYGYTL.

This clonotype appeared many times. This chain links TRBV28 with TRBJ2-7; no reliable D call. The CDR3 totals 13 residues. CDR1 and CDR2 (germline): MDHEN, SYDVKM. DNA for the CDR3: TGTGCAAGCCGCGGCAAACCTTCCTACGAGCAGTACTTC. Translating gives CASRGKPSYEQYF.

This clonotype was picked up many times. This chain connects TRBV5-1 to TRBJ2-7, with a possible D match to TRBD2 (6 bases). The V end lost 6 bases, the J end lost 3 bases, and 19 bases lay between the germline ends. The CDR3 length is 15 residues. CDR1 and CDR2 from the germline V gene are SGHRS and YFSETQ. CDR3 loop: CASTPGLGIGYEQYF. The CDR3 nucleotides read TGCGCCAGCACCCCGGGACTCGGGATCGGCTACGAGCAGTACTTC.

There are a few counts of this clonotype. This sequence joins TRBV5-1 and TRBJ1-1; TRBD1 aligns across 10 bases. CDR3 length: 17 residues. Looked up from germline, CDR1 is SGHRS and CDR2 is YFSETQ. J was trimmed by 2 bases and V by 4 bases; bases with no gene match: 11. The CDR3 loop reads CASSDTGQGGLNTEAFF. Here the CDR3 DNA reads TGCGCCAGCAGCGATACCGGACAGGGGGGATTAAACACTGAAGCTTTCTTT.

This clonotype was observed a handful of times. The rearrangement links TRBV9 to TRBJ1-6; D unclear. Per the germline V gene, CDR1 is SGDLS and CDR2 is YYNGEE. The CDR3 runs 15 residues. V was pared by 0 bases and J by 8 bases, with 12 bases between. The CDR3, as DNA: TGTGCCAGCAGCGTAGGTGGCGTGGACGATTCACCCCTCCACTTT. Protein: CASSVGGVDDSPLHF.

This clonotype was seen many times. The rearrangement uses TRBV20-1 and TRBJ2-3; D call uncertain. With 6 bases removed from V and 3 bases from J, the gap between germline ends came to 16 bases. CDR1 is DFQATT and CDR2 is SNEGSKA in the germline V gene (reference sequence). This CDR3 has 14 residues. The CDR3 DNA is TGCAGTGCCCCGACTCTAATAGGTACAGATACGCAGTATTTT. It translates to CSAPTLIGTDTQYF.

This clonotype has ten or more counts. V gene TRBV9 combines with J gene TRBJ2-7, with D possibly TRBD1 on 5 matching bases. Trimming took off 1 base at V and 2 bases at J, with 13 bases between the two ends. The CDR3 sequence is 15 residues long. Germline CDR1 SGDLS, CDR2 YYNGEE. CDR3 loop: CASSVIPDSAYEQYF. CDR3 coding DNA: TGTGCCAGCAGCGTAATCCCTGACAGCGCCTACGAGCAGTACTTC. The full variable domain, in which reference TRBV9 and TRBJ2-7 provide the parts outside the CDR3, is DSGVTQTPKHLITATGQRVTLRCSPRSGDLSVYWYQQSLDQGLQFLIQYYNGEERAKGNILERFSAQQFPDLHSELNLSSLELGDSALYFCASSVIPDSAYEQYFGPGTRLTVT.

This clonotype has at least ten counts. This CDR3 reads CASSLQQDPSYEQYF. CDR3 in DNA: TGCGCCAGCAGCTTGCAACAGGACCCCTCCTACGAGCAGTACTTC. The V call is TRBV5-1, the J call TRBJ2-7, with D possibly matching TRBD1 (5 bases). CDR1 is SGHRS and CDR2 is YFSETQ in the germline V gene. This CDR3 has 15 amino acids. V was cut by 1 base and J by 0 bases, with 11 bases left in between.

V usage is TRBV4-1 and J usage is TRBJ2-5, with 8 bases that match TRBD1. Germline V CDR1 and CDR2: MGHRA, YSYEKL. The CDR3 extends over 15 amino acids. Trimming removed 4 bases from V and 5 bases from J; junction bases left unmatched: 9. The CDR3 loop is CASSPQDREGETQYF. In DNA, the CDR3 is TGCGCCAGCAGCCCCCAGGACAGGGAAGGGGAGACCCAGTACTTC.

This clonotype was found a few times. This chain links TRBV19 with TRBJ1-1; 7 bases fit TRBD1. V dropped 5 bases and J dropped 2; count of bases not matched to a gene: 8. The CDR3 runs to 15 residues. The germline gives CDR1 LNHDA, CDR2 SQIVND (reference sequence). CDR3 residues: CASSVRQGLNTEAFF. CDR3 coding DNA: TGTGCCAGTAGTGTAAGACAGGGTTTAAACACTGAAGCTTTCTTT.

This clonotype was found a few times. The chain combines TRBV10-3 with TRBJ2-1; TRBD1 might be the D (6 bases). Germline assignment: CDR1 ENHRY and CDR2 SYGVKD. The V end was cut by 4 bases, the J end by 8 bases, with 12 bases between. This CDR3 spans 13 amino acids. The CDR3 reads CAISVVRGDEQFF. In DNA, the CDR3 is TGTGCCATCAGTGTTGTCAGGGGCGATGAGCAGTTCTTC.